This T cell receptor (beta chain) was profiled in a study of tumor-infiltrating lymphocytes in primary liver carcinoma. Study-wide points: Compared with blood, tumor repertoires held significantly more in their top 250 clones.

The tissue used was unsorted bulk material of about 19-30 mg. RNA and DNA were co-extracted from it with the AllPrep DNA/RNA mini kit. Note on this clonotype: Its antigen is unknown. A much bigger clone sits one base away, suggesting this may be a read error.

A primer in the constant region served to generate TCR beta cDNA from 500 to 600 ng of total RNA. Three rounds of nested multiplex PCR with slightly modified ARM-PCR produced TCR beta libraries. The study ran its first two PCR rounds for roughly 9 cycles each, using TRBV1-TRBV30 forward primers and a C-beta reverse primer. Using its own MiXCR run on the multiplex PCR reads, TCRdb lists one record per CDR3 protein. This sample has 45,000 or so distinct CDR3 sequences, with around 66% found just once. Per germline, CDR1 SSHAT and CDR2 FNYEAQ (reference sequence). This CDR3 is 13 amino acids long. The sample was liver tumor tissue from sampling region 2. Documented subset: tumor region T2, inferior pole. V and J are TRBV7-7 and TRBJ2-5; no firm D call. The sequence was obtained from a man between 40 and 49 years old with primary liver carcinoma and hepatitis B virus infection. The CDR3 DNA sequence: TGTGCTAGCAGCTTAGACATTGGAGAGACCCAGTACTTC. Translation: CASSLDIGETQYF. Full variable domain (remainder filled in from reference TRBV7-7 and TRBJ2-5): GAGVSQSPRYKVTKRGQDVTLRCDPISSHATLYWYQQALGQGPEFLTYFNYEAQPDKSGLPSDRFSAERPEGSISTLTIQRTEQRDSAMYRCASSLDIGETQYFGPGTRLLVL.